This record looks at one T cell receptor beta chain sequence and its context. Its antigen is unknown. No clone much larger than this one lies a single base away; base qualities are absent. The immunoSEQ Assay, a bias-controlled multiplex PCR, was used to amplify TCRbeta CDR3 regions from genomic DNA. The original methods were these. Nucleated cell counts per sample were estimated from amplification of reference gene primers within the assay. To quantify the absolute abundance of each unique TCRbeta CDR3 rearrangement, sequence reads were collapsed and filtered. For each sample, productive Simpson clonality was calculated by taking the square root of Simpson's diversity index across productive rearrangements. Held by TCRdb, this immuneACCESS table contains in-frame sequences only and omits some clones. Under half of the omission traces to an unresolved V gene where checked; the cause of the rest is unknown. V and J calls and clone size follow that table, whereas D and trimming were derived from the DNA. The sample table shows approximately 280,000 clones, and 82% are seen once. Of the sample, over 4% is held by the ten largest clones.

The sample comes from a study of blood T cell repertoires in COVID-19 (TCRdb year 2020). Background for the entire study: The collaborator samples originated in the United States, Italy and Spain and spanned the acute and convalescent phases of COVID-19. The material from the prospective study consisted of cDNA or gDNA derived from T cells, B-cell-depleted T cells, or PBMCs. Deeply sampled blood TCRbeta repertoires from subjects exposed to, actively infected with, or recovered from COVID-19 were included in the dataset. The repertoires were released in a freely available public database intended as a resource for research on the immune response to SARS-CoV-2. The samples were drawn from two sources: the first 160 participants of the ongoing ImmuneRACE study, and approximately 1,300 subjects contributed by 6 global collaborators. The sample metadata nearly always contained a de-identified subject ID, COVID-19 status, age in years and sex. Where available, HLA class I and class II types were taken from metadata supplied by the sample provider and were not determined by assay-based typing.

Enrolling through a virtual design, the prospective study's participants ranged in age from roughly 18 to 95 years and lived across roughly 23 United States geographic areas. To assign participants to cohorts, the prospective study relied on clinical history that participants themselves reported in a screening survey and a study questionnaire. Exposed participants were defined as having been in contact with someone with a PCR-confirmed or clinician-diagnosed COVID-19 case within 2 weeks of study entry. In the prospective study, whole blood, serum and a nasopharyngeal or oropharyngeal swab were collected from each participant by mobile phlebotomists. Prospective study participants could optionally give additional blood draws and questionnaires over an approximately two-month period. Before DNA extraction, prospective study blood samples were shipped either frozen or at room temperature. Broader findings and caveats from the paper: Clinical and demographic metadata were provided uncurated, with the amount varying by source and participant.

Sequencing input: PBMCs or T cells enriched from blood (not recorded which). The TCR sequence derives from a middle-aged man who had been exposed to COVID-19.

The sequenced DNA: TGTGCCAGCAGTTATGTCCTAGCGGGAGGTAGAGGGGAGCTGTTTTTT. Protein translation: CASSYVLAGGRGELFF. The chain uses TRBV6-5 and TRBJ2-2; 11 of the junction bases match TRBD2. The CDR3 numbers 16 residues from cysteine through phenylalanine. Of all the DNA, just the CDR3 is kept, 48 bases in frame from base 1. Relative to germline, V is missing 3 bases and J is missing 8 bases, with 8 bases of the junction outside any gene match. The germline V gene sets CDR1 to MNHEY and CDR2 to SVGAGI.